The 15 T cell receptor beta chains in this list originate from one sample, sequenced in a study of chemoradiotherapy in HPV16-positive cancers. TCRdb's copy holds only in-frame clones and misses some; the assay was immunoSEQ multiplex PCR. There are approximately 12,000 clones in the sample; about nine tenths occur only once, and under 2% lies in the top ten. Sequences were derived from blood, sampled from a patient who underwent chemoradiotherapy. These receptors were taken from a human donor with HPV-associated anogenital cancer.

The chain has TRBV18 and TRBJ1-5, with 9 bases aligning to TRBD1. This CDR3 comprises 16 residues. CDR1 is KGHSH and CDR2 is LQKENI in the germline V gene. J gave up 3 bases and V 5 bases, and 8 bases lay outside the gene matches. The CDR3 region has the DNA TGTGCCAGCTCAGCTCGACAGGGGGATCTCAATCAGCCCCAGCATTTT. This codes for CASSARQGDLNQPQHF.

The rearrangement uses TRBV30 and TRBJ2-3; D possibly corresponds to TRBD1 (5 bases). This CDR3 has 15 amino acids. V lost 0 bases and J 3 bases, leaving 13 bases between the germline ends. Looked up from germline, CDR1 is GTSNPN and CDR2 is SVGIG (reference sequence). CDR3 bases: TGTGCCTGGAGTGTAAGGGGCCCACTGACAGATACGCAGTATTTT. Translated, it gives CAWSVRGPLTDTQYF.

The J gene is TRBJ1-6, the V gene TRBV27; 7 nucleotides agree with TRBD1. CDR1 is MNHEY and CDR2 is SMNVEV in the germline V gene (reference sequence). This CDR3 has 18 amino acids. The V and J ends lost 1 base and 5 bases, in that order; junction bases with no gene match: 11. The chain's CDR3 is CASSLWAVGQPDNSPLHF. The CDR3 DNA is TGTGCCAGCAGTTTATGGGCTGTGGGACAGCCGGATAATTCACCCCTCCACTTT.

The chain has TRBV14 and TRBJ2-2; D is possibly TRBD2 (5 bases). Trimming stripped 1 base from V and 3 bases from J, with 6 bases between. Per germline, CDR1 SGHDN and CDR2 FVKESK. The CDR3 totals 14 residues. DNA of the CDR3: TGTGCCAGCAGCCAAGCGGGGTACACCGGGGAGCTGTTTTTT. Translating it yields CASSQAGYTGELFF.

This CDR3 is CASSWDMDYGYTF. The CDR3 bases are TGTGCCAGCAGCTGGGACATGGACTATGGCTACACCTTC. The chain links TRBV7-2 to TRBJ1-2, with D perhaps matching TRBD1 (6 bases). Trimming removed 4 bases from V and 3 bases from J, with 9 bases in between. The CDR3 is 13 amino acids. Germline V gene sequence: CDR1 SGHTA, CDR2 FQGNSA.

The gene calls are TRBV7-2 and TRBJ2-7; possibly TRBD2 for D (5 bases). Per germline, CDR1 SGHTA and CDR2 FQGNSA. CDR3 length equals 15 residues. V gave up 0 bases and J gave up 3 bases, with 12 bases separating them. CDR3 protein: CASSLARGEYYEQYF. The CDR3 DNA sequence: TGTGCCAGCAGCTTAGCCCGGGGTGAATACTACGAGCAGTACTTC.

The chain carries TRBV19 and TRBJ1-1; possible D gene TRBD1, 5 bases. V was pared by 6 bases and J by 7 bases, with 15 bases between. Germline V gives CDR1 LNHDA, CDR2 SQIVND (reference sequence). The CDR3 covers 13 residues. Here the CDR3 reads CASRQTGSFEAFF. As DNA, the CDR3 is TGTGCCAGTAGACAAACAGGCTCCTTTGAAGCTTTCTTT. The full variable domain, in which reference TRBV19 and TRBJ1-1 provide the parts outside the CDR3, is DGGITQSPKYLFRKEGQNVTLSCEQNLNHDAMYWYRQDPGQGLRLIYYSQIVNDFQKGDIAEGYSVSREKKESFPLTVTSAQKNPTAFYLCASRQTGSFEAFFGQGTRLTVV.

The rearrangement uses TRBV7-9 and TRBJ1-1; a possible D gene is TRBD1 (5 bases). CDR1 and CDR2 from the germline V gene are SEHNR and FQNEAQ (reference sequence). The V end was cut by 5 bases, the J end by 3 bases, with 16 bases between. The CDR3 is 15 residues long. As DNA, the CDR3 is TGTGCCAGCAGCGGCGGCGGGGCGTGGGACACTGAAGCTTTCTTT. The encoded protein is CASSGGGAWDTEAFF.

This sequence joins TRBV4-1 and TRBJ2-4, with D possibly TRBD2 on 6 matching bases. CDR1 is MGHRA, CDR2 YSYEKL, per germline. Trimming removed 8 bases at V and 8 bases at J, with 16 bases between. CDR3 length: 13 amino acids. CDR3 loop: CASAPRERDIQYF. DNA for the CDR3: TGCGCCAGCGCACCTAGGGAGCGGGACATTCAGTACTTC.

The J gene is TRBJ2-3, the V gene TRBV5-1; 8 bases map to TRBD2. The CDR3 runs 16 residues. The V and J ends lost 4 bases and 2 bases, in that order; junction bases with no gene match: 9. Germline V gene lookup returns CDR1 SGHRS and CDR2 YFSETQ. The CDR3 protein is CASSPPAGGPTDTQYF. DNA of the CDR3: TGCGCCAGCAGCCCACCCGCGGGGGGTCCCACAGATACGCAGTATTTT.

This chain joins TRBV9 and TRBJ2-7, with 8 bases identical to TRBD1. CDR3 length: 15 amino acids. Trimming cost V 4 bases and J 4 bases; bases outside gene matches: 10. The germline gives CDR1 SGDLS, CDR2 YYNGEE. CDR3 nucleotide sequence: TGTGCCAGCAGCCCCGGACAGGGTCAAGGGTACGAGCAGTACTTC. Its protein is CASSPGQGQGYEQYF.

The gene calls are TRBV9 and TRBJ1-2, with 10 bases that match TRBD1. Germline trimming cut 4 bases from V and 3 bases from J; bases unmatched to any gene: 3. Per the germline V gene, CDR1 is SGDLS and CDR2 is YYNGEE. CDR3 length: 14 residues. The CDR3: CASSLTGGDYGYTF. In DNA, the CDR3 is TGTGCCAGCAGCCTGACAGGGGGCGACTATGGCTACACCTTC.

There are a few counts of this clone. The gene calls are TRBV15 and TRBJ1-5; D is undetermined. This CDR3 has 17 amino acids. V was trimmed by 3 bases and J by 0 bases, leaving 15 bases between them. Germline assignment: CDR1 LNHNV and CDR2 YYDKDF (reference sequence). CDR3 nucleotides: TGTGCCACCAGCAGTCTTGACTTGGCAAATAGCAATCAGCCCCAGCATTTT. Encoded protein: CATSSLDLANSNQPQHF.

CDR3 protein: CASEASYYGYTF. CDR3 in DNA: TGTGCCAGTGAAGCTTCGTACTATGGCTACACCTTC. The chain combines TRBV6-6 with TRBJ1-2; D gene uncertain. Germline V gene sequence: CDR1 MNHNY, CDR2 SVGAGI (reference sequence). The CDR3 has 12 amino acids. The ends were cut back, 9 bases at V and 3 bases at J, with 11 bases in the middle.

The CDR3 DNA is TGTGCCTGGAGACCAGCAGGGAAAACTAACTATGGCTACACCTTC. Translation: CAWRPAGKTNYGYTF. The rearrangement links TRBV30 to TRBJ1-2, with a tentative D call TRBD1 (5 bases). CDR3 length equals 15 residues. Between the trimmed V and J ends, which lost 3 bases and 0 bases, there was a span of 14 bases. CDR1 and CDR2 from the germline V gene are GTSNPN and SVGIG (reference sequence). Full variable domain (rest looked up from reference TRBV30 and TRBJ1-2): SQTIHQWPATLVQPVGSPLSLECTVEGTSNPNLYWYRQAAGRGLQLLFYSVGIGQISSEVPQNLSASRPQDRQFILSSKKLLLSDSGFYLCAWRPAGKTNYGYTFGSGTRLTVV.